These T cell receptor beta chains were read from a single sample in a study of early T cells in non-severe SARS-CoV-2 infection. TCRdb processed the 5' RACE reads anew with MiXCR; each CDR3 protein has one entry. The sample yields more than 90,000 distinct CDR3 sequences, 9.5% to 12% seen once. The sample was whole blood. These receptors were collected from an adult who was a healthcare worker with PCR-confirmed SARS-CoV-2 infection or an uninfected control (not recorded which). The CDR3 runs from the conserved cysteine through the conserved F or W. A D gene is named only where the DNA matches it firmly. The listing skips clone size in some rows; elsewhere it reads once, few, many or a size class.

D gene	V gene	J gene	clone size	CDR3 protein	CDR3 DNA
.	TRBV3-1	TRBJ2-7	many	CASSQDRRLGLYEQYF	TGTGCCAGCAGCCAAGATCGGAGACTAGGTCTCTACGAGCAGTACTTC
.	TRBV27	TRBJ2-7	.	CASSFSPSRGFEQYF	TGTGCCAGCAGTTTCTCCCCATCGAGGGGTTTCGAGCAGTACTTC
.	TRBV29-1	TRBJ2-1	many	CSVQNNEQFF	TGCAGCGTGCAAAACAATGAGCAGTTCTTC
.	TRBV30	TRBJ2-2	many	CAWRGGVNTGELFF	TGTGCCTGGAGGGGAGGAGTGAACACCGGGGAGCTGTTTTTT
.	TRBV4-1	TRBJ2-3	few	CASSQDGRRKDTQYF	TGCGCCAGCAGCCAAGATGGTCGGCGGAAAGATACGCAGTATTTT
.	TRBV10-2	TRBJ2-1	many	CASSGGGGLAAYNEQFF	TGCGCCAGCAGTGGAGGGGGCGGGCTAGCGGCCTACAATGAGCAGTTCTTC
TRBD1	TRBV20-1	TRBJ1-1	few	CSAPDRGNTEAFF	TGCAGTGCTCCCGACAGGGGGAACACTGAAGCTTTCTTT
.	TRBV20-1	TRBJ2-6	many	CSAPEMGSGANVLTF	TGCAGTGCCCCTGAGATGGGTTCTGGGGCCAACGTCCTGACTTTC
.	TRBV6-6	TRBJ2-5	.	CASSYTFSGETQYF	TGTGCCAGCAGTTACACCTTTTCGGGCGAGACCCAGTACTTC
.	TRBV20-1	TRBJ2-7	few	CSARDIGRAYEQYF	TGCAGTGCTAGAGATATTGGACGTGCCTACGAGCAGTACTTC
.	TRBV11-2	TRBJ2-6	few	CASTPGPFASGANVLTF	TGTGCCAGCACCCCGGGACCTTTCGCCTCTGGGGCCAACGTCCTGACTTTC
.	TRBV7-3	TRBJ1-2	few	CASSLTGDNYGYTF	TGTGCCAGCAGCTTAACGGGAGATAACTATGGCTACACCTTC
.	TRBV2	TRBJ2-7	few	CASSEAVEQYF	TGTGCCAGCAGTGAAGCGGTCGAGCAGTACTTC
TRBD1	TRBV12-5	TRBJ1-4	many	CASGLTPWTGGRKLFF	TGTGCTAGTGGTTTGACGCCGTGGACAGGGGGTAGAAAACTGTTTTTT
TRBD1	TRBV6-5	TRBJ2-1	.	CASSSGGASYNEQFF	TGTGCCAGCAGCTCAGGGGGCGCCTCCTACAATGAGCAGTTCTTC
.	TRBV20-1	TRBJ2-5	.	CSARVTTRKTQYF	TGCAGTGCTAGAGTGACTACCCGGAAGACCCAGTACTTC
TRBD1	TRBV7-9	TRBJ1-1	many	CASSPGDRGYTEAFF	TGTGCCAGCAGCCCCGGCGACAGGGGATACACTGAAGCTTTCTTT
.	TRBV20-1	TRBJ2-7	many	CSAVPPGHQRMYYEQYF	TGCAGTGCAGTTCCTCCGGGACACCAAAGGATGTACTACGAGCAGTACTTC
TRBD2	TRBV12-3/TRBV12-4	TRBJ2-7	.	CASNPTSGRGERIREQYF	TGTGCCAGCAACCCGACTAGCGGGAGGGGCGAGAGGATTCGCGAGCAGTACTTC
TRBD1	TRBV10-3	TRBJ1-1	.	CAISTGGRDTEAFF	TGTGCCATCAGTACAGGGGGCCGGGACACTGAAGCTTTCTTT
TRBD1	TRBV7-9	TRBJ1-4	many	CASSPRQGNEKLFF	TGTGCCAGCAGCCCGAGACAGGGGAATGAAAAACTGTTTTTT
TRBD2	TRBV5-1	TRBJ2-5	few	CASSLVISGGLVETQYF	TGCGCCAGCAGCTTGGTTATTAGCGGGGGCCTCGTCGAGACCCAGTACTTC
TRBD2	TRBV6-1	TRBJ2-1	many	CASSEWTRPAYNEQFF	TGTGCCAGCAGTGAATGGACTAGACCGGCTTACAATGAGCAGTTCTTC
.	TRBV5-1	TRBJ2-3	few	CASSDGEDTQYF	TGCGCCAGCTCAGACGGGGAGGATACGCAGTATTTT
.	TRBV7-9	TRBJ2-5	.	CASSLEPSGLRETQYF	TGTGCCAGCAGCTTAGAACCTTCGGGTCTCCGAGAGACCCAGTACTTC
.	TRBV28	TRBJ1-4	.	CASSKGAGATNEKLFF	TGTGCCAGCAGCAAAGGGGCGGGGGCGACTAATGAAAAACTGTTTTTT
TRBD1	TRBV28	TRBJ1-1	few	CASSRGTGFTDEAFF	TGTGCCAGCAGTCGCGGGACAGGGTTCACCGATGAAGCTTTCTTT
TRBD1	TRBV2	TRBJ1-1	.	CASSGEGASAEAFF	TGTGCCAGCAGTGGGGAGGGGGCGAGCGCTGAAGCTTTCTTT
.	TRBV3-1	TRBJ2-1	.	CASSQEYWVGEQFF	TGTGCCAGCAGCCAAGAGTATTGGGTCGGCGAGCAGTTCTTC
.	TRBV27	TRBJ2-6	.	CASSSPPGANVLTF	TGTGCCAGCAGTTCCCCACCCGGGGCCAACGTCCTGACTTTC